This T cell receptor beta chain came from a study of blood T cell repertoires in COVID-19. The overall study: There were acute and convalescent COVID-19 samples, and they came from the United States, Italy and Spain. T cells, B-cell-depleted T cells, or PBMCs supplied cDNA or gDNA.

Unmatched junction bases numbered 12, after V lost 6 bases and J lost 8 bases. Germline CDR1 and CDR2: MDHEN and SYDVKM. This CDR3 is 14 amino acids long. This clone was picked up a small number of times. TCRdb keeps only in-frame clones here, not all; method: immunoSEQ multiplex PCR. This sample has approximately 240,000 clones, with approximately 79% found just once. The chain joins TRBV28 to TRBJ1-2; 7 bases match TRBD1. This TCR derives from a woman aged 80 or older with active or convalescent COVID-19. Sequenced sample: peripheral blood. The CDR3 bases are TGTGCCAGCAGACCAGACAGGGCAGTCGGGGGCTACACCTTC. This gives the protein CASRPDRAVGGYTF.